This TCR beta chain was sequenced during a study of T cells in Graves' hyperthyroidism and ophthalmopathy. Study-wide points: Ophthalmopathy was predicted by the model a median of approximately 6 months ahead of onset.

The CDR3 runs to 15 residues. CDR1 and CDR2 from the germline V gene are SGHVS and FQNEAQ. The ends were cut back, 4 bases at V and 4 bases at J, with 16 bases in the middle. From RNA transcripts, TCR beta CDR3 regions were amplified. The HTBI set primed first-round TCR CDR3 RT-PCR. TCRdb redid the calling of the multiplex PCR reads with MiXCR, one entry per CDR3 protein. The table records 530,000 or so distinct CDR3 sequences, roughly 46% of them present only once. To note about this clonotype: Its specificity is unknown.

Sequencing used peripheral blood or thyroid tissue (not recorded which). This TCR came from a woman younger than 30 with Graves' hyperthyroidism. The chain has TRBV7-8 and TRBJ1-2; unclear D gene. CDR3 DNA sequence: TGTGCCAGCAGCTCAGAGCCCGGCGCGGGCTATGGCTACACCTTC. It translates to CASSSEPGAGYGYTF.